The 21 T cell receptor beta chains presented below share a single source sample, sequenced in a study of cytomegalovirus exposure and HLA in healthy donors. This table comes from immunoSEQ multiplex PCR, and its TCRdb copy is limited to in-frame clones, with some not included. The top ten clones hold around 1% of a sample with around 300,000 clones, 65% to 90% of them seen once. What was sequenced was PBMCs. These receptors were obtained from a woman aged 18-29 years in good health and CMV-seronegative.

The chain employs TRBV7-2 and TRBJ2-5; 14 bases match TRBD2. This CDR3 is built from 16 residues. V lost 5 bases to trimming and J lost 5 bases; unmatched junction nucleotides: 7. The V gene's germline CDR1 is SGHTA and CDR2 FQGNSA. This chain's CDR3 is CASSLTSGRARETQYF. DNA for the CDR3: TGTGCCAGCAGCCTGACTAGCGGGAGGGCCAGGGAGACCCAGTACTTC.

The count of this clone is one. This chain joins TRBV27 and TRBJ2-1, with D perhaps TRBD2 (5 bases). The CDR3 length is 13 residues. Trimming stripped 5 bases from V and 7 bases from J, with 12 bases between. Germline V lookup: CDR1 MNHEY, CDR2 SMNVEV (reference sequence). In DNA form, the CDR3 reads TGTGCCAGCAGTCCGGGATGGGTGAATGAGCAGTTCTTC. Translating it yields CASSPGWVNEQFF.

This chain uses TRBV5-1 with TRBJ1-5, with D tentatively TRBD1 (5 bases). In germline, CDR1 is SGHRS, CDR2 YFSETQ. CDR3 length equals 15 residues. V lost 4 bases to trimming and J lost 7 bases, with 18 bases between them. CDR3 protein: CASSLGPAAGQPQHF. The CDR3 DNA reads TGCGCCAGCAGCCTGGGGCCCGCGGCGGGACAGCCCCAGCATTTT.

This clone was observed a handful of times. The same CDR3 is also encoded by other DNA sequences in this sample. The gene calls are TRBV18 and TRBJ1-1; possible D gene TRBD1, 6 bases. Germline CDR1 KGHSH, CDR2 LQKENI. Trimming took 2 bases from V and 3 from J, leaving 7 bases between them. The CDR3 runs 13 residues. CDR3 sequence reads: CASSPGGDTEAFF. Here the CDR3 DNA reads TGTGCCAGCTCACCAGGGGGCGACACTGAAGCTTTCTTT.

This chain connects TRBV27 to TRBJ1-1; D is possibly TRBD1 (6 bases). V was clipped by 1 base and J by 7 bases, with 19 bases between them. The CDR3 sequence is 16 residues long. Germline V gene sequence: CDR1 MNHEY, CDR2 SMNVEV (reference sequence). The CDR3 DNA is TGTGCCAGCAGTTTATGGGGGGGCCACCGGGATATTGAAGCTTTCTTT. It encodes CASSLWGGHRDIEAFF.

The chain joins TRBV2 to TRBJ1-5; D may be TRBD1 (6 bases). V lost 4 bases and J 2 bases, leaving 9 bases between the germline ends. This CDR3 region has 14 residues. The germline CDR1 and CDR2 sequences are SNHLY and FYNNEI. As DNA, the CDR3 is TGTGCCAGCAGTGTAGGGGGGGGCAATCAGCCCCAGCATTTT. This sequence encodes CASSVGGGNQPQHF.

The chain links TRBV27 to TRBJ1-2, with 9 bases fitting TRBD1. Looked up from germline, CDR1 is MNHEY and CDR2 is SMNVEV (reference sequence). V shed 5 bases, J shed 3 bases, and the junction held 10 bases outside the gene matches. This CDR3 comprises 16 residues. CDR3 loop: CASSPMTGTGYYGYTF. The CDR3 DNA is TGTGCCAGCAGTCCCATGACCGGGACAGGGTACTATGGCTACACCTTC.

The chain combines TRBV30 with TRBJ2-3, with D maybe TRBD1 (5 bases). Germline CDR1 is GTSNPN and CDR2 is SVGIG (reference sequence). V was pared by 3 bases and J by 2 bases, with 9 bases between. The CDR3 is made up of 13 amino acids. The CDR3 spells CAWSAGLTDTQYF. DNA for the CDR3: TGTGCCTGGAGCGCAGGGCTCACAGATACGCAGTATTTT.

The V call is TRBV6-5, the J call TRBJ1-2; D may be TRBD1 (5 bases). CDR1 MNHEY and CDR2 SVGAGI come from the germline V gene. Between the trimmed V and J ends, which lost 0 bases and 4 bases, there was a span of 12 bases. The CDR3 contains 15 residues. The chain's CDR3 is CASSYSGGWVYGYTF. Written as DNA, the CDR3 is TGTGCCAGCAGTTACTCGGGGGGTTGGGTCTATGGCTACACCTTC.

V and J are TRBV9 and TRBJ2-7; TRBD2 matches at 8 bases. The ends lost 3 bases at V and 0 bases at J; junction bases unmatched: 5. The CDR3 contains 15 residues. Looked up from germline, CDR1 is SGDLS and CDR2 is YYNGEE. The CDR3 nucleotides are TGTGCCAGCAGCGACGATCGGGGGGGCTCCTACGAGCAGTACTTC. Translation gives CASSDDRGGSYEQYF.

V and J are TRBV28 and TRBJ2-7, with 7 bases identical to TRBD1. CDR3 length: 14 amino acids. Germline V gene sequence: CDR1 MDHEN, CDR2 SYDVKM. The junction had 6 bases not matched to a gene; V was cut back by 0 bases and J by 7 bases. The CDR3 coding sequence is TGTGCCAGCAGTTTATGGCAAGGGGGCGGAGAGCAGTACTTC. Translating gives CASSLWQGGGEQYF.

The gene calls are TRBV4-1 and TRBJ1-1; D may be TRBD1 (6 bases). V dropped 2 bases and J dropped 1 base, with 14 bases sitting between them. This CDR3 comprises 16 residues. CDR1 is MGHRA, CDR2 YSYEKL, per germline. The CDR3 region is CASSQFPRGTNTEAFF. In DNA, the CDR3 is TGCGCCAGCAGCCAATTTCCGAGGGGGACGAACACTGAAGCTTTCTTT.

The CDR3 bases are TGTGCCAGCAGCCAAGCTACTGAAGCTTTCTTT. Protein sequence: CASSQATEAFF. V usage is TRBV4-2 and J usage is TRBJ1-1; D gene uncertain. V lost 1 base and J 5 bases, leaving 2 bases between the germline ends. Germline V gene data show CDR1 as LGHNA and CDR2 as YNFKEQ. The CDR3 sequence is 11 residues long.

The chain combines TRBV5-1 with TRBJ2-7; 12 bases agree with TRBD2. The CDR3 is 15 amino acids. Trimming at V came to 4 bases and at J to 5 bases, leaving 7 bases not matched to a gene. The V gene's germline CDR1 is SGHRS and CDR2 YFSETQ. The CDR3 region has the DNA TGCGCCAGCAGCCTACTAGCGGGGGGCGGGGACGAGCAGTACTTC. Encoded protein: CASSLLAGGGDEQYF.

This sequence joins TRBV29-1 and TRBJ2-5, with D tentatively TRBD2 (6 bases). V was trimmed by 7 bases and J by 4 bases, leaving 16 bases between them. CDR3 length equals 13 residues. Germline loops: CDR1 SQVTM, CDR2 ANQGSEA. CDR3 coding DNA: TGCAGCGGAACGGGACTTTTAATAGAGACCCAGTACTTC. This encodes CSGTGLLIETQYF.

The chain recombines TRBV11-1 with TRBJ2-2; D is unresolved. Trimming shortened V by 7 bases and J by 0 bases, and 12 bases separated the two germline ends. Germline CDR1 reads SGHAT; CDR2 reads FQDESV (reference sequence). The CDR3 has 15 residues. The CDR3, as DNA: TGTGCCAGCACCAAGATCCCGGCGAACACCGGGGAGCTGTTTTTT. It is translated as CASTKIPANTGELFF.

The V call is TRBV10-2, the J call TRBJ1-5, with 9 bases identical to TRBD1. The CDR3 sequence is 18 residues long. The V and J ends lost 3 bases and 0 bases, in that order; junction bases with no gene match: 9. Germline CDR1 reads WSHSY; CDR2 reads SAAADI. Written as DNA, the CDR3 is TGCGCCAGCAGTGAATCGGACAGGGGCGGATATAGCAATCAGCCCCAGCATTTT. This codes for CASSESDRGGYSNQPQHF.

The chain recombines TRBV6-1 with TRBJ2-7; 8 bases line up with TRBD1. CDR1 and CDR2 from the germline V gene are MNHNS and SASEGT. This CDR3 is built from 14 residues. Germline trimming cut 5 bases from V and 3 bases from J; bases unmatched to any gene: 6. CDR3 loop: CASSPRQGNYEQYF. The CDR3, as DNA: TGTGCCAGCAGTCCGAGACAGGGGAACTACGAGCAGTACTTC.

V and J are TRBV5-1 and TRBJ2-7; TRBD1 matches 9 bases. CDR1 and CDR2 (germline): SGHRS, YFSETQ. This CDR3 has 17 amino acids. With 0 bases clipped from V and 5 bases from J, the junction kept 12 bases outside the gene matches. The CDR3 here is CASSLAITRTGDHEQYF. The CDR3 region has the DNA TGCGCCAGCAGCTTGGCAATTACCCGGACAGGGGACCACGAGCAGTACTTC.

The CDR3 reads CASSFLTGEGGEKLFF. The CDR3 region has the DNA TGTGCCAGCAGCTTTTTAACGGGGGAGGGGGGTGAAAAACTGTTTTTT. The chain couples TRBV7-8 to TRBJ1-4, with a possible D match to TRBD1 (6 bases). V was pared by 3 bases and J by 7 bases, with 18 bases between. CDR3 length: 16 residues. In germline, CDR1 is SGHVS, CDR2 FQNEAQ.

On this clone: Additional DNA sequences in this sample encode the identical CDR3. The chain combines TRBV18 with TRBJ1-5; D ambiguous. The CDR3 sequence is 12 residues long. Germline V CDR1 and CDR2: KGHSH, LQKENI. V gave up 3 bases and J gave up 5 bases, with 5 bases separating them. CDR3 nucleotide sequence: TGTGCCAGCTCACCCTCGGATCAGCCCCAGCATTTT. Translation gives CASSPSDQPQHF. Complete variable domain (other parts from reference TRBV18 and TRBJ1-5): NAGVMQNPRHLVRRRGQEARLRCSPMKGHSHVYWYRQLPEEGLKFMVYLQKENIIDESGMPKERFSAEFPKEGPSILRIQQVVRGDSAAYFCASSPSDQPQHFGDGTRLSIL.